These 8 T cell receptor beta chains were all obtained from the same sample, sequenced in a study of control samples from healthy donors and cancer patients. Data came from immunoSEQ multiplex PCR; TCRdb stores just in-frame clones and leaves some out. The table includes 6,000 to 8,000 clones, around 75% detected once. Sequencing used formalin-fixed, paraffin-embedded tissue. The receptors originated from a male donor with melanoma.

The chain links TRBV7-2 to TRBJ1-5, with D perhaps matching TRBD1 (5 bases). The CDR3 sequence is 15 residues long. Trimming left V 6 bases short and J 0 bases short, with 12 bases between. Germline-derived CDR1 and CDR2 are SGHTA and FQGNSA. CDR3 residues: CASRKGDFSNQPQHF. CDR3 sequence (DNA): TGTGCCAGCAGAAAAGGGGATTTTAGCAATCAGCCCCAGCATTTT.

The rearrangement links TRBV18 to TRBJ1-4; the match to TRBD1 covers 8 bases. With 3 bases clipped from V and 8 bases from J, the junction kept 8 bases outside the gene matches. The germline V gene has CDR1 KGHSH and CDR2 LQKENI. The CDR3 covers 15 residues. As DNA, the CDR3 is TGTGCCAGCTCACCCGGACAGGGCGGGAACGAAAAACTGTTTTTT. Translating gives CASSPGQGGNEKLFF.

The rearrangement joins TRBV11-1 to TRBJ2-2; TRBD1 agrees at 7 bases. From germline, CDR1 is SGHAT and CDR2 FQDESV (reference sequence). V was clipped by 6 bases and J by 4 bases; unmatched bases: 8. The CDR3 runs to 15 residues. The CDR3: CASRKTGWGTGELFF. CDR3 bases: TGTGCCAGCAGGAAGACAGGGTGGGGCACCGGGGAGCTGTTTTTT.

The chain joins TRBV2 to TRBJ2-5; D possibly uses TRBD1 or TRBD2 (5 bases each). The V and J ends lost 1 base and 5 bases respectively, with 8 bases between them. This CDR3 spans 13 amino acids. Germline V lookup: CDR1 SNHLY, CDR2 FYNNEI. This CDR3 is CASSEGGMETQYF. Here the CDR3 DNA reads TGTGCCAGCAGTGAAGGGGGGATGGAGACCCAGTACTTC.

Of note for this clone: Relative to the germline gene, one junction end is altered; a read error may explain this. The chain couples TRBV5-1 to TRBJ2-1; D may correspond to TRBD1 or TRBD2 (6 bases each). The CDR3 loop spans 12 amino acids. CDR1 and CDR2 from the germline V gene are SGHRS and YFSETQ. CDR3 region: CASSLAGVAGVF. In DNA, the CDR3 is TGCGCCAGCAGCTTGGCGGGGGTAGCAGGGGTCTTC.

The J gene is TRBJ2-2, the V gene TRBV3-1 (or the pseudogene TRBV3-2); 7 bases align to TRBD2. Germline-derived CDR1 and CDR2 are LGHDT and YNNKEL (reference sequence). V trimming: 0 bases; J trimming: 5 bases; junction bases outside the gene matches: 3. This CDR3 contains 15 residues. The DNA of the CDR3 is TGTGCCAGCAGCCAAGATAGGCGGGGGACCGGGGAGCTGTTTTTT. As protein: CASSQDRRGTGELFF.

The chain carries TRBV30 and TRBJ1-1, with unresolved D. This CDR3 has 12 amino acids. Germline CDR1 and CDR2: GTSNPN and SVGIG (reference sequence). The V end was cut by 2 bases, the J end by 1 base, with 5 bases between. As DNA, the CDR3 is TGTGCCTGGAGTCGTCCGAACACTGAAGCTTTCTTT. It yields the protein CAWSRPNTEAFF.

V usage is TRBV6-5 and J usage is TRBJ1-3, with 7 bases aligning to TRBD1. The V gene end was trimmed by 4 bases and the J gene end by 4 bases; junction bases not matched to a gene: 4. The CDR3 sequence is 14 residues long. Germline V gene sequence: CDR1 MNHEY, CDR2 SVGAGI. CDR3 residues: CASSWAGGGNTIYF. Here the CDR3 DNA reads TGTGCCAGCAGTTGGGCAGGGGGAGGAAACACCATATATTTT.